The 32 T cell receptor beta chains reported below all come from one sample, sequenced in a study of breast tumors, draining lymph nodes, adjacent tissues. TCRdb reprocessed the multiplex PCR reads via MiXCR and lists one record per CDR3 protein. The sample records fewer than 300,000 distinct CDR3 sequences, 32% being singletons. The lymph nodes were axillary draining lymph nodes from breast cancer patients. The source material was axillary lymph node tissue. The receptor source for this set is a female donor with breast cancer. Some clones in this sample may be carry-over from other donors' samples.

This clonotype was seen a few times. The chain employs TRBV18 and TRBJ2-1, with D tentatively TRBD1 or TRBD2 (5 bases each). The CDR3 has 16 residues. Germline CDR1 is KGHSH and CDR2 is LQKENI. Deletions cut 1 base from V and 2 bases from J, with 12 bases between. The CDR3 DNA is TGTGCCAGCTCACCACGGCGTAGGGACCCCTACAATGAGCAGTTCTTC. Protein product: CASSPRRRDPYNEQFF.

This rearrangement joins TRBV5-1 to TRBJ2-2, with D hard to call. V lost 2 bases to trimming and J lost 0 bases, with 11 bases between them. Germline CDR1 SGHRS, CDR2 YFSETQ. CDR3 length: 16 amino acids. The CDR3 loop reads CASSFGSFANTGELFF. CDR3 in DNA: TGCGCCAGCAGCTTCGGGTCATTCGCGAACACCGGGGAGCTGTTTTTT.

This clonotype has ten or more counts. The chain couples TRBV7-2 to TRBJ2-1, with 13 bases fitting TRBD2. This CDR3 spans 19 amino acids. Germline values: CDR1 SGHTA, CDR2 FQGNSA. J lost 4 bases, V lost 4 bases, and 13 bases had no gene match. The CDR3 spells CASSSTSGRALALYNEQFF. The CDR3 nucleotides read TGTGCCAGCAGCTCCACTAGCGGGAGGGCCCTCGCCCTATACAATGAGCAGTTCTTC.

In its sample, this clonotype was seen many times. The genes are TRBV7-2 and TRBJ2-1; 8 bases line up with TRBD2. The CDR3 loop spans 15 amino acids. CDR1 and CDR2 (germline): SGHTA, FQGNSA. The trim removed 5 bases at V and 6 bases at J, leaving 9 bases unmatched. The CDR3 DNA is TGTGCCAGCAGCATAATAGCGGGAACTCGCAATGAGCAGTTCTTC. It yields the protein CASSIIAGTRNEQFF.

This clonotype was seen only a few times. The chain joins TRBV20-1 to TRBJ1-1; D possibly corresponds to TRBD1 (6 bases). The CDR3 totals 11 residues. The V gene lost 5 bases and the J gene lost 4 bases, with 8 bases spanning the gap. CDR1 and CDR2 (germline): DFQATT, SNEGSKA (reference sequence). The CDR3 sequence: CSAFRGTEAFF. DNA for the CDR3: TGCAGTGCTTTCAGGGGCACTGAAGCTTTCTTT.

Comments on this clonotype: A much larger clone differs by one base, so this may be a read error. The chain links TRBV4-3 to TRBJ2-1; 9 bases map to TRBD2. From germline, CDR1 is LGHNA and CDR2 YSLEER. With 6 bases clipped from V and 7 bases from J, the junction kept 13 bases outside the gene matches. The CDR3 loop spans 16 amino acids. CDR3 in amino acids: CASRPAGGRGRNEQFF. The CDR3 DNA reads TGCGCCAGCAGACCCGCGGGGGGGAGGGGGAGAAATGAGCAGTTCTTC.

This clonotype was recorded a few times. A much larger clone lies a single base off, so this may be a read error. The V gene is TRBV6-1, the J gene TRBJ2-7; 8 nucleotides agree with TRBD2. The CDR3 totals 13 residues. V shed 7 bases, J shed 7 bases, and the junction held 9 bases outside the gene matches. From germline, CDR1 is MNHNS and CDR2 SASEGT. The chain's CDR3 is CASIRGRLSEQYF. CDR3 nucleotide sequence: TGTGCCAGCATTCGCGGGAGGTTAAGTGAGCAGTACTTC.

This clonotype was seen ten or more times. A clone one base away is much larger, so this may be a read error. J is TRBJ2-1 and V is TRBV20-1; 7 nucleotides agree with TRBD2. From germline, CDR1 is DFQATT and CDR2 SNEGSKA (reference sequence). The CDR3 spans 11 residues. CDR3 residues: CRGGVAGKQLF. The CDR3 bases are TGCAGAGGTGGGGTAGCGGGCAAGCAGCTCTTC.

This clonotype was seen at least ten times. The chain carries TRBV5-6 and TRBJ2-3; no reliable D call. The CDR3 has 16 residues. The germline CDR1 and CDR2 sequences are SGHDT and YYEEEE. Trimming stripped 3 bases from V and 0 bases from J, with 14 bases between. CDR3 amino acids: CASSWAATSSTDTQYF. The CDR3 DNA sequence: TGTGCCAGCAGCTGGGCGGCTACCTCGAGCACAGATACGCAGTATTTT.

This clonotype was found many times. This chain uses TRBV25-1 with TRBJ2-7; D is unresolved. The V gene lost 1 base and the J gene lost 2 bases, with 3 bases spanning the gap. CDR3 length: 12 amino acids. Germline V gives CDR1 MGHDK, CDR2 SYGVNS. Here the CDR3 DNA reads TGTGCCAGCAGTGAATTCCCCTACGAGCAGTACTTC. Protein sequence: CASSEFPYEQYF.

The chain joins TRBV9 to TRBJ2-3, with 8 positions matching TRBD1. Germline V gene sequence: CDR1 SGDLS, CDR2 YYNGEE. The CDR3 sequence is 15 residues long. V was clipped by 4 bases and J by 5 bases; unmatched bases: 9. The CDR3 DNA sequence: TGTGCCAGCAGCAAGGGGGACAGGCGGATAGATACGCAGTATTTT. Amino acids: CASSKGDRRIDTQYF. Looking up the rest from reference TRBV9 and TRBJ2-3 gives the full variable domain: DSGVTQTPKHLITATGQRVTLRCSPRSGDLSVYWYQQSLDQGLQFLIQYYNGEERAKGNILERFSAQQFPDLHSELNLSSLELGDSALYFCASSKGDRRIDTQYFGPGTRLTVL.

This clonotype was detected ten times or more. The chain uses TRBV7-8 and TRBJ2-1, with D unclear. The CDR3 spans 12 residues. CDR1 SGHVS and CDR2 FQNEAQ come from the germline V gene. V shed 5 bases and J shed 8 bases, with 10 bases lying between them. For the CDR3, the DNA is TGTGCCAGCAGCGCAGAGATTCATGAGCAGTTCTTC. This gives the protein CASSAEIHEQFF.

This clonotype has more than one count but fewer than ten. J is TRBJ2-4 and V is TRBV6-1; D possibly matches TRBD1 or TRBD2 (6 bases each). The CDR3 is made up of 17 amino acids. Deletions cut 6 bases from V and 3 bases from J, with 21 bases between. CDR1 and CDR2 from the germline V gene are MNHNS and SASEGT. CDR3 coding DNA: TGTGCCAGCAGATCCTATTGGGGGGAAGGGGGCAAAAACATTCAGTACTTC. Translated: CASRSYWGEGGKNIQYF.

This clonotype came up many times. The gene calls are TRBV19 and TRBJ2-2, with D tentatively TRBD2 (6 bases). V was shortened by 5 bases and J by 2 bases, with 18 bases between the two germline ends. Germline CDR1 is LNHDA and CDR2 is SQIVND (reference sequence). The CDR3 is made up of 17 amino acids. CDR3 DNA: TGTGCCAGTAGTCTCGGGTCGACTAGAGACAACACCGGGGAGCTGTTTTTT. Translation gives CASSLGSTRDNTGELFF.

At least ten counts were recorded for this clonotype. V gene TRBV12-3 or TRBV12-4 combines with J gene TRBJ2-1; D unresolved. The ends were cut back, 3 bases at V and 5 bases at J, with 14 bases in the middle. The CDR3 runs to 15 residues. CDR3 sequence (DNA): TGTGCCAGCAGTTTGTGGGTAGTCGTTGACAATGAGCAGTTCTTC. Residues: CASSLWVVVDNEQFF.

This clonotype was observed a handful of times. The chain is built from TRBV18 and TRBJ1-3, with 8 nucleotides matching TRBD1. Per germline, CDR1 KGHSH and CDR2 LQKENI. V lost 1 base and J lost 0; bases outside the gene matches: 14. CDR3 length equals 20 residues. CDR3 loop: CASSPLVPGQAHLSGNTIYF. For the CDR3, the DNA is TGTGCCAGCTCACCACTGGTCCCGGGACAGGCCCATCTCTCTGGAAACACCATATATTTT.

Many counts were recorded for this clonotype. The J gene is TRBJ1-2, the V gene TRBV19; D uncertain. There are 11 residues in the CDR3. The V end lost 4 bases, the J end lost 7 bases, and 7 bases lay between the germline ends. Germline V gene lookup returns CDR1 LNHDA and CDR2 SQIVND (reference sequence). The CDR3 DNA follows: TGTGCCAGTAGTACCCCCGGTGGCTACACCTTC. This gives the protein CASSTPGGYTF.

This clonotype was counted many times. This chain connects TRBV6-5 to TRBJ1-3, with D possibly TRBD1 on 5 matching bases. Trimming shortened V by 6 bases and J by 2 bases, and 14 bases separated the two germline ends. The CDR3 length is 15 residues. CDR1 and CDR2 (germline): MNHEY, SVGAGI. CDR3 in amino acids: CASRMIGETGNTIYF. DNA of the CDR3: TGTGCCAGCAGGATGATAGGGGAAACTGGAAACACCATATATTTT.

This clonotype was seen many times. The chain recombines TRBV30 with TRBJ2-2, with D possibly matching TRBD1 (6 bases). Germline V gives CDR1 GTSNPN, CDR2 SVGIG (reference sequence). V was shortened by 0 bases and J by 4 bases, with 12 bases between the two germline ends. This CDR3 spans 15 amino acids. Written as DNA, the CDR3 is TGTGCCTGGAGTGTACGAGACAGGTCCACCGGGGAGCTGTTTTTT. Translated, it gives CAWSVRDRSTGELFF.

This clonotype was seen ten or more times. The genes are TRBV7-9 and TRBJ2-7; the D is unclear. V shed 5 bases and J shed 1 base, with 18 bases lying between them. The CDR3 consists of 16 residues. The germline V gene has CDR1 SEHNR and CDR2 FQNEAQ (reference sequence). The CDR3, as DNA: TGTGCCAGCAGCCCACGACTGGGAATAGCATCCTACGAGCAGTACTTC. Its protein is CASSPRLGIASYEQYF. Based on the CDR3 plus reference TRBV7-9 and TRBJ2-7, the full variable domain is DTGVSQNPRHKITKRGQNVTFRCDPISEHNRLYWYRQTLGQGPEFLTYFQNEAQLEKSRLLSDRFSAERPKGSFSTLEIQRTEQGDSAMYLCASSPRLGIASYEQYFGPGTRLTVT.

The gene calls are TRBV20-1 and TRBJ1-3; D is undetermined. The ends were cut back, 6 bases at V and 4 bases at J, with 22 bases in the middle. Germline CDR1 reads DFQATT; CDR2 reads SNEGSKA (reference sequence). The CDR3 has 16 residues. The CDR3 DNA is TGCAGTGCCTTAAAGCCGGGTTCTCAAGGAGGAAACACCATATATTTT. Translated: CSALKPGSQGGNTIYF.

In the case of this clonotype: At one end, the junction sequence differs from germline, possibly due to a read error. The rearrangement uses TRBV20-1 and TRBJ2-5; no reliable D call. Germline CDR1 and CDR2: DFQATT and SNEGSKA (reference sequence). This CDR3 has 13 residues. DNA of the CDR3: TGCAGTGCTAGACTGGATGAGTTAGTGACCCGGTACTTC. It translates to CSARLDELVTRYF.

This chain joins TRBV6-5 and TRBJ1-1; unclear D gene. The CDR3 is 10 amino acids. In germline, CDR1 is MNHEY, CDR2 SVGAGI. The V gene lost 7 bases and the J gene lost 6 bases, with 6 bases spanning the gap. The CDR3 loop is CASNLAEAFF. CDR3 nucleotide sequence: TGTGCCAGCAACCTCGCTGAAGCTTTCTTT.

This clonotype appeared once. One end of the junction fails to match germline, which may point to a read error. This chain connects TRBV20-1 to TRBJ2-5, with 11 bases fitting TRBD2. Germline assignment: CDR1 DFQATT and CDR2 SNEGSKA (reference sequence). This CDR3 comprises 11 residues. CDR3: CSALAGGTQSF. CDR3 nucleotide sequence: TGCAGTGCCTTAGCGGGAGGGACCCAGTCCTTC.

This clonotype was picked up many times. The chain employs TRBV5-1 and TRBJ2-2, with 7 nucleotides matching TRBD2. CDR3 length: 14 residues. J was trimmed by 4 bases and V by 2 bases; bases with no gene match: 2. Germline V gives CDR1 SGHRS, CDR2 YFSETQ. The CDR3 region is CASSFGGSTGELFF. Here the CDR3 DNA reads TGCGCCAGCAGCTTTGGCGGGAGCACCGGGGAGCTGTTTTTT.

This clonotype was recorded a few times. A much larger clonotype is one base distant, so this may be a read error. The chain is built from TRBV15 and TRBJ2-7; D perhaps matches TRBD2 (6 bases). The CDR3 runs to 13 residues. CDR1 LNHNV and CDR2 YYDKDF come from the germline V gene (reference sequence). CDR3 residues: CAASRERSYEQYF. CDR3 nucleotide sequence: TGTGCCGCCAGCCGGGAGCGCTCCTACGAGCAGTACTTC. The full variable domain, completed using reference TRBV15 and TRBJ2-7, is DAMVIQNPRYQVTQFGKPVTLSCSQTLNHNVMYWYQQKSSQAPKLLFHYYDKDFNNEADTPDNFQSRRPNTSFCFLDIRSPGLGDTAMYLCAASRERSYEQYFGPGTRLTVT.

This clonotype was observed at least ten times. The J gene is TRBJ2-3, the V gene TRBV2; 10 bases are shared with TRBD2. The J segment lost 2 bases and the V segment lost 9 bases, leaving 17 bases of the junction unmatched. CDR1 is SNHLY, CDR2 FYNNEI, per germline. The length of the CDR3 is 18 residues. The DNA of the CDR3 is TGTGCCAGATCCGCACAGGGTATAGCGGGAGGATACACAGATACGCAGTATTTT. Amino acids: CARSAQGIAGGYTDTQYF.

This clonotype was counted a single time. For the CDR3, the DNA is TGTGCCAGCACCCCCACCCCCCCAGTCAACACTGAAGCTTTCTTT. This codes for CASTPTPPVNTEAFF. The chain uses TRBV7-6 and TRBJ1-1; unclear D gene. The V gene's germline CDR1 is SGHVS and CDR2 FNYEAQ. Trimming cost V 7 bases and J 2 bases, with 17 bases left between them. The CDR3 length is 15 residues.

This clonotype was seen at least ten times. The genes are TRBV24-1 and TRBJ2-2, with D perhaps TRBD1 or TRBD2 (6 bases each). The germline V gene has CDR1 KGHDR and CDR2 SFDVKD. The CDR3 runs 16 residues. The V and J ends lost 5 bases and 1 base respectively, with 13 bases between them. CDR3 residues: CATSAPRGQNTGELFF. CDR3 in DNA: TGTGCCACCAGTGCCCCCCGGGGGCAGAACACCGGGGAGCTGTTTTTT.

This clonotype has at least ten counts. The CDR3 DNA reads as TGTGCCTGGACCCGGGACAGCTCCTACGAGCAGTACTTC. It translates to CAWTRDSSYEQYF. The chain carries TRBV30 and TRBJ2-7, with 7 bases that match TRBD1. Germline V gene data show CDR1 as GTSNPN and CDR2 as SVGIG (reference sequence). CDR3 length: 13 amino acids. The V gene end was trimmed by 4 bases and the J gene end by 0 bases; junction bases not matched to a gene: 3. Full variable domain (rest looked up from reference TRBV30 and TRBJ2-7): SQTIHQWPATLVQPVGSPLSLECTVEGTSNPNLYWYRQAAGRGLQLLFYSVGIGQISSEVPQNLSASRPQDRQFILSSKKLLLSDSGFYLCAWTRDSSYEQYFGPGTRLTVT.

The sample holds many counts of this clonotype. The chain is built from TRBV19 and TRBJ1-3, with 7 bases identical to TRBD1. The CDR3 is made up of 15 amino acids. The V gene end was trimmed by 5 bases and the J gene end by 4 bases; junction bases not matched to a gene: 8. From germline, CDR1 is LNHDA and CDR2 SQIVND (reference sequence). The CDR3 loop is CASSFPTGTGNTIYF. CDR3 DNA: TGTGCCAGTAGTTTTCCGACAGGGACCGGAAACACCATATATTTT. Variable domain in full (rest from reference TRBV19 and TRBJ1-3): DGGITQSPKYLFRKEGQNVTLSCEQNLNHDAMYWYRQDPGQGLRLIYYSQIVNDFQKGDIAEGYSVSREKKESFPLTVTSAQKNPTAFYLCASSFPTGTGNTIYFGEGSWLTVV.

In its sample, this clonotype was seen many times. The chain uses TRBV20-1 and TRBJ2-7; D perhaps matches TRBD1 (5 bases). Looked up from germline, CDR1 is DFQATT and CDR2 is SNEGSKA (reference sequence). V lost 6 bases and J 3 bases, leaving 12 bases between the germline ends. This CDR3 has 12 residues. The CDR3 region is CSAVLDSYEQYF. The CDR3 DNA reads TGCAGTGCCGTCCTTGACAGCTACGAGCAGTACTTC.